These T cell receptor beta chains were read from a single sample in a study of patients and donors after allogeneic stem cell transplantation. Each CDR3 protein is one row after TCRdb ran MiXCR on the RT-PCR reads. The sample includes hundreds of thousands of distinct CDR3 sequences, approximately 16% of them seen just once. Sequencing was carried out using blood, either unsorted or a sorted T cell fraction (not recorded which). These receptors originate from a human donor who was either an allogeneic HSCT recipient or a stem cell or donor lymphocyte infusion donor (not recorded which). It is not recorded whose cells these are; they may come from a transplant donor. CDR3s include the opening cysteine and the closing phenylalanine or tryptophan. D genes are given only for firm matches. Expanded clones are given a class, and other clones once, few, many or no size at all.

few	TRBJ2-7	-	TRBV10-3	CAIGTERYEQYF	TGTGCCATCGGCACAGAACGGTACGAGCAGTACTTC
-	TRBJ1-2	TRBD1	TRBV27	CASSSQGTGSVDYGYTF	TGTGCCAGCAGCTCTCAAGGGACAGGGTCGGTCGACTATGGCTACACCTTC
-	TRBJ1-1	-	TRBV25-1	CASRSGVLNTEAFF	TGTGCCAGCAGAAGCGGGGTTCTGAACACTGAAGCTTTCTTT
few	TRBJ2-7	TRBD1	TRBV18	CASSHYRGMSYEQYF	TGTGCCAGCTCACATTACAGGGGAATGTCCTACGAGCAGTACTTC
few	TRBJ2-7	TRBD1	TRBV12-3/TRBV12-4	CASSNLRDRGHEQYF	TGTGCCAGCAGTAACCTAAGGGACAGGGGTCACGAGCAGTACTTC
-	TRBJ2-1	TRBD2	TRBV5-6	CASSLAGSGGLFF	TGTGCCAGCAGCTTGGCCGGTAGCGGGGGTTTGTTCTTC
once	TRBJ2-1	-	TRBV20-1	CSARAGGGNNEQFF	TGCAGTGCTAGAGCGGGTGGGGGGAACAATGAGCAGTTCTTC
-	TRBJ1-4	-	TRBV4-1	CASSRILREKLFF	TGCGCCAGCAGCCGCATCTTGCGGGAAAAACTGTTTTTT
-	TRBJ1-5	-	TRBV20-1	CSARPWVSNQPQHF	TGCAGTGCTAGACCCTGGGTTTCGAATCAGCCCCAGCATTTT
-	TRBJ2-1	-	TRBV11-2	CASSGKGQTKLYNEQFF	TGTGCCAGCAGCGGTAAGGGACAAACGAAACTCTACAATGAGCAGTTCTTC
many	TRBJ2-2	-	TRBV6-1	CASTGTDRTGELFF	TGTGCCAGCACCGGGACCGACCGGACCGGGGAGCTGTTTTTT
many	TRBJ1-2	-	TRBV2	CASSELGYYGYTF	TGTGCCAGCAGTGAACTCGGGTATTATGGCTACACCTTC
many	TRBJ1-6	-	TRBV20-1	CSARAEGSYNSPLHF	TGCAGTGCTAGGGCGGAGGGCTCCTATAATTCACCCCTCCACTTT
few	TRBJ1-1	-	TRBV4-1	CASSQAGAAGEAFF	TGCGCCAGCAGCCAAGCGGGTGCGGCAGGTGAAGCTTTCTTT
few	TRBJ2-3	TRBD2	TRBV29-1	CSVEGASGGPEDTQYF	TGCAGCGTTGAAGGGGCTAGCGGGGGCCCGGAAGATACGCAGTATTTT
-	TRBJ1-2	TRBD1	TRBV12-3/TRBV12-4	CASSRGTGVGYTF	TGTGCCAGCAGCCGGGGGACAGGGGTTGGCTACACCTTC
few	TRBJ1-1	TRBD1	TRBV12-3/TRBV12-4	CASSLATGPTGAAFF	TGTGCCAGCAGTTTAGCGACGGGACCAACAGGGGCCGCTTTCTTT
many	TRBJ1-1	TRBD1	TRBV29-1	CSVEEGGGRGEAFF	TGCAGCGTTGAAGAGGGAGGGGGCAGGGGTGAAGCTTTCTTT
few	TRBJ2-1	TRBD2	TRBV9	CASSLGLAGASGNEQFF	TGTGCCAGCAGCCTGGGACTAGCGGGGGCCTCGGGCAATGAGCAGTTCTTC
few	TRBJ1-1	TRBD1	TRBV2	CASSAQGASTEAFF	TGTGCCAGCAGTGCACAGGGGGCGAGCACTGAAGCTTTCTTT
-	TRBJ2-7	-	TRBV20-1	CSARGFTAYEQYF	TGCAGTGCTAGAGGGTTTACCGCCTACGAGCAGTACTTC
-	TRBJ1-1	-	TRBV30	CAWAQTPWRTKNTEAFF	TGTGCCTGGGCCCAGACACCCTGGAGGACAAAGAACACTGAAGCTTTCTTT
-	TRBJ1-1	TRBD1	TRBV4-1	CASSGIRQGDTEAFF	TGCGCCAGCTCTGGCATACGGCAGGGGGACACTGAAGCTTTCTTT
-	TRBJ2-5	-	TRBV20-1	CSARARASGGTQYF	TGCAGTGCTAGAGCCCGGGCCTCTGGTGGGACCCAGTACTTC
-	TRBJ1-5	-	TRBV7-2	CASSLASTIPNQPQHF	TGTGCCAGCAGCTTAGCTTCGACAATCCCCAATCAGCCCCAGCATTTT
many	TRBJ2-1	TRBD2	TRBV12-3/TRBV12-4	CASSASGAPRNEQFF	TGTGCCAGCAGTGCGAGCGGGGCCCCCAGGAATGAGCAGTTCTTC
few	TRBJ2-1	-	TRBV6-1	CASTETYNRNEQFF	TGTGCCAGCACCGAGACATACAATCGCAATGAGCAGTTCTTC
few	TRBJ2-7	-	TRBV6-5	CASSYTRPGDPYEQYF	TGTGCCAGCAGTTACACACGACCAGGGGACCCCTACGAGCAGTACTTC
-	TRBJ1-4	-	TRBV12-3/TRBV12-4	CASSFAGERLFF	TGTGCCAGCAGTTTTGCTGGGGAGAGACTGTTTTTT
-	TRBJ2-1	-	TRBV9	CASSSSSRFGEQFF	TGTGCCAGCAGCTCCTCCTCGCGGTTCGGTGAGCAGTTCTTC
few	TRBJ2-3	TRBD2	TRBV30	CAWNRRTSGIPIGTQYF	TGTGCCTGGAACAGGAGGACTAGCGGGATCCCCATTGGTACGCAGTATTTT
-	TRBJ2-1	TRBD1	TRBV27	CASSFFQGELVNEQFF	TGTGCCAGCAGTTTTTTTCAGGGGGAATTGGTCAATGAGCAGTTCTTC
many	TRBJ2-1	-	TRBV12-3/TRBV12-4	CASSLGGVPYNEQFF	TGTGCCAGCAGTTTAGGAGGGGTGCCCTACAATGAGCAGTTCTTC
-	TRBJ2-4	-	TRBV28	CASSLGSIKNIQYF	TGTGCCAGCAGTTTGGGCAGCATTAAAAACATTCAGTACTTC
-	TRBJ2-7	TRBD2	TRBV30	CAWTPGLAYEQYF	TGTGCCTGGACGCCGGGACTAGCTTACGAGCAGTACTTC
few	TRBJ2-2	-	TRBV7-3	CASSLNGGRNTGELFF	TGTGCCAGCAGCTTAAACGGGGGCCGGAACACCGGGGAGCTGTTTTTT
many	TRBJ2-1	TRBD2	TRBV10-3	CAISDSGLAGGSYNEQFF	TGTGCCATCAGTGATTCGGGACTAGCGGGAGGATCCTACAATGAGCAGTTCTTC
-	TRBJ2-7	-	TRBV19	CASSHSSVYEQYF	TGTGCCAGTAGTCATTCTAGCGTATACGAGCAGTACTTC
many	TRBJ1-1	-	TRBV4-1	CASSQGLRGRGAFF	TGCGCCAGCAGCCAAGGACTCAGGGGCAGGGGAGCTTTCTTT
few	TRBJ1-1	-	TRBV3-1	CASSQEVGMGEAFF	TGTGCCAGCAGCCAAGAGGTGGGGATGGGTGAAGCTTTCTTT
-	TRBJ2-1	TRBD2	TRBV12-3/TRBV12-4	CASGGSGGSSSYNEQFF	TGTGCCAGCGGAGGTAGCGGGGGATCTAGCTCCTACAATGAGCAGTTCTTC